This T cell receptor (beta chain) was found in a study of CD8 T cells in ankylosing spondylitis. This clonotype was detected a few times. Via MiXCR, TCRdb re-called the 5' RACE reads, giving one row per CDR3 protein. Of a few hundred thousand distinct CDR3 sequences in the sample, about 10% were seen once. V was shortened by 1 base and J by 15 bases, with 19 bases between the two germline ends. This CDR3 region has 14 residues. Germline CDR1 reads LGHDT; CDR2 reads YNNKEL (reference sequence). The chain joins TRBV3-1 to TRBJ2-1; D might be TRBD2 (6 bases). Sequences were obtained from blood, either unsorted or a sorted T cell fraction (not recorded which). The TCR was taken from a male donor with ankylosing spondylitis or in good health (not recorded which). DNA for the CDR3: TGTGCCAGCAGCCAAGGCGCGGGACGACCTATCGGGTTCTTC. As protein: CASSQGAGRPIGFF.